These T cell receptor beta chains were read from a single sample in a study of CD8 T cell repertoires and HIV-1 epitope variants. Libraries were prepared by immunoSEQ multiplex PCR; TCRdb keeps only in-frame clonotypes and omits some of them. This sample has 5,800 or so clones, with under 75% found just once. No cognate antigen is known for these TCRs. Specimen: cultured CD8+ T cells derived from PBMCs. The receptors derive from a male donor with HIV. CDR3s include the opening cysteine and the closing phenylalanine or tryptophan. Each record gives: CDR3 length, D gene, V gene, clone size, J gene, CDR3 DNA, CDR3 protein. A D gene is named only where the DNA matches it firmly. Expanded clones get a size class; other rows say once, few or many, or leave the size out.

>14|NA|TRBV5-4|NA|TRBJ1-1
TGTGCCAGCAGCTTTGGGACTGGGAACACTGAAGCTTTCTTT
CASSFGTGNTEAFF
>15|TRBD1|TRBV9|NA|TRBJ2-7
TGTGCCAGCAGCCCTTGGACAGGGGGCGCTTACGAGCAGTACTTC
CASSPWTGGAYEQYF
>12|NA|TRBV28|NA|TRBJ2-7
TGTGCCAGCAGTTTCGGGGGGCTCGAGCAGTACTTC
CASSFGGLEQYF
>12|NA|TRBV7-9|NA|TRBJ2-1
TGTGCCAGCAGCTTGGGGACAACGGAGCAGTTCTTC
CASSLGTTEQFF
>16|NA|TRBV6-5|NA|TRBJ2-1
TGTGCCAGCAGTTACTCGGGCAGGGGAAGGCGAAATGAGCAGTTCTTC
CASSYSGRGRRNEQFF
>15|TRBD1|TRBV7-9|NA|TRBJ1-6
TGTGCCAGCAGCTTAGTACAGGGGGAGAATTCACCCCTCCACTTT
CASSLVQGENSPLHF
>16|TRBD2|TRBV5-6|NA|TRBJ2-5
TGTGCCAGCAGCTTGAGTTTAGAGCGGGGGGAAGAGACCCAGTACTTC
CASSLSLERGEETQYF
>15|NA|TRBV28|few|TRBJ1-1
TGTGCCAGCAGTTTGCGGCTGGTAGCTAACACTGAAGCTTTCTTT
CASSLRLVANTEAFF
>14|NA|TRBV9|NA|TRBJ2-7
TGTGCCAGCAGCGTAGAAGTAGCGAGCTACGAGCAGTACTTC
CASSVEVASYEQYF
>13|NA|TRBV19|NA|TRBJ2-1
TGTGCCAGTAGTATAGTTTGGGGCGATGAGCAGTTCTTC
CASSIVWGDEQFF
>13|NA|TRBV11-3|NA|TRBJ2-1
TGTGCCAGCAGCTTGCGGGGCTACAATGAGCAGTTCTTC
CASSLRGYNEQFF
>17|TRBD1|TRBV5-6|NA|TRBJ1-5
TGTGCCAGCAGCCTGTCCGGGACAGAAGATAGCAATCAGCCCCAGCATTTT
CASSLSGTEDSNQPQHF
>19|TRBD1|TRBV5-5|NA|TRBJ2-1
TGTGCCAGCAGCTTGATGACGATACCGGGACAGTCATCCTACAATGAGCAGTTCTTC
CASSLMTIPGQSSYNEQFF
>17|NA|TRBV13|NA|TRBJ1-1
TGTGCCAGCAGCCAAACCGGAGGGTCTGGCATGAACACTGAAGCTTTCTTT
CASSQTGGSGMNTEAFF
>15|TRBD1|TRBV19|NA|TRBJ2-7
TGTGCCAGTAGTATTGGGACAGGGGGCTCCTACGAGCAGTACTTC
CASSIGTGGSYEQYF
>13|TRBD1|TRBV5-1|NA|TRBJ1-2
TGCGCCAGCAGCTTGGCGACAGGGGATGGCTACACCTTC
CASSLATGDGYTF
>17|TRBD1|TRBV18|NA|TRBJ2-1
TGTGCCAGCTCACCCGGACAGGGTTTACCAGCCTACAATGAGCAGTTCTTC
CASSPGQGLPAYNEQFF
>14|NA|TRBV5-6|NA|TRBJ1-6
TGTGCCAGCAGCTTATGGGAGGAGGATTCACCCCTCCACTTT
CASSLWEEDSPLHF
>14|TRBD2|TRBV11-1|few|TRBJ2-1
TGTGCCAGCAGCCAAACTAGCGGGGGGAATGAGCAGTTCTTC
CASSQTSGGNEQFF
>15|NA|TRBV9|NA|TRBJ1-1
TGTGCCAGCAGCGTAGAGTCGAGAGACACTACCCAAGCTTTCTTT
CASSVESRDTTQAFF
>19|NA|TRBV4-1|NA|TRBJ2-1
TGCGCCAGCAGCCTCAGGAGGGGGGGCCCCTCCGGCTCCTACAATGAGCAGTTCTTC
CASSLRRGGPSGSYNEQFF
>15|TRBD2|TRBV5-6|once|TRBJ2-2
TGTGCCAGCAGCCCCGGCGGGGGAATCACCGGGGAGCTGTTTTTT
CASSPGGGITGELFF
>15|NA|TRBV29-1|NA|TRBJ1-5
TGCAGCGTTGTGGGTCGGGCCGGGTCCGATCAGCCCCAGCATTTT
CSVVGRAGSDQPQHF
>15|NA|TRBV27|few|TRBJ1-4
TGTGCCAGCAGTCCTTGGACAGATGAGGATGAAAAACTGTTTTTT
CASSPWTDEDEKLFF
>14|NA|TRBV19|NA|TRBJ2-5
TGTGCCAGTAAGAGTGAGCGCATCCAAGAGACCCAGTACTTC
CASKSERIQETQYF
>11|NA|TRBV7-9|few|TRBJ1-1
TGTGCCAGCAGCTTAGATACTGAAGCTTTCTTT
CASSLDTEAFF
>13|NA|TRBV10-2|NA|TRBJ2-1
TGCGCCAGCCGGATGGGAGAGGGGCATGAGCAGTTCTTC
CASRMGEGHEQFF
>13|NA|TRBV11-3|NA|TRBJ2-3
TGTGCCAGCAGCTTACCAGACGCAGATACGCAGTATTTT
CASSLPDADTQYF
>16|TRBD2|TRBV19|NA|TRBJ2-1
TGTGCCAGTAGTATAGAGGGCGGGAGGTCCTACAATGAGCAGTTCTTC
CASSIEGGRSYNEQFF
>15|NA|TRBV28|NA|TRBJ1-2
TGTGCCAGCAGTTTGGGGGGGCGCTCGGACTATGGCTACACCTTC
CASSLGGRSDYGYTF
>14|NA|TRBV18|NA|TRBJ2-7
TGTGCCAGCTCATCTTTGACAGCAGACTACGAGCAGTACTTC
CASSSLTADYEQYF
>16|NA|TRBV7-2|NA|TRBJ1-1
TGTGCCAGCAGCTTAGCAAGTTTTGCGTTGAACACTGAAGCTTTCTTT
CASSLASFALNTEAFF
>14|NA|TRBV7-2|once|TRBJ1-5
TGTGCCAGCAGCTTAGGTGTCGGCAATCAGCCCCAGCATTTT
CASSLGVGNQPQHF
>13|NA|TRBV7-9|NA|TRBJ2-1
TGTGCCAGCAGCGAAACAGAAAGGCGGCATTATTTCTTC
CASSETERRHYFF
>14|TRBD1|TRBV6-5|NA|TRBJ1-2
TGTGCCAGCATTACACAGGGGGCTTCCGGGGGCTACACCTTC
CASITQGASGGYTF
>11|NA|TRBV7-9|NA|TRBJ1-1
TGTGCCAGCGGAAGACAGACTGAAGCTTTCTTT
CASGRQTEAFF
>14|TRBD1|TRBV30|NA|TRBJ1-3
TGTGCCTGGGGCCTCGGGACAGGGGCAAACACCATATATTTT
CAWGLGTGANTIYF
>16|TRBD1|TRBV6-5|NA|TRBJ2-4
TGTGCCAGCAGTTACAGTCAGGGGGCGGCAAAAAACATTCAGTACTTC
CASSYSQGAAKNIQYF
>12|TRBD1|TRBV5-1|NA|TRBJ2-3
TGCGCCAGCAGCTTGACAGGGGGACCTCAGTATTTT
CASSLTGGPQYF
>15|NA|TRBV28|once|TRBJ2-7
TGTGCCAGCAGTTTACTCGGAGATAGATCCTACGAGCAGTACTTC
CASSLLGDRSYEQYF
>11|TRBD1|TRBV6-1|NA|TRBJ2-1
TGTGCCAGCGACAGGGCCAATGAGCAGTTCTTC
CASDRANEQFF
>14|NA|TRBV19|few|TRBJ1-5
TGTGCCAGTAGTTCGGACAGCCGCAATCAGCCCCAGCATTTT
CASSSDSRNQPQHF